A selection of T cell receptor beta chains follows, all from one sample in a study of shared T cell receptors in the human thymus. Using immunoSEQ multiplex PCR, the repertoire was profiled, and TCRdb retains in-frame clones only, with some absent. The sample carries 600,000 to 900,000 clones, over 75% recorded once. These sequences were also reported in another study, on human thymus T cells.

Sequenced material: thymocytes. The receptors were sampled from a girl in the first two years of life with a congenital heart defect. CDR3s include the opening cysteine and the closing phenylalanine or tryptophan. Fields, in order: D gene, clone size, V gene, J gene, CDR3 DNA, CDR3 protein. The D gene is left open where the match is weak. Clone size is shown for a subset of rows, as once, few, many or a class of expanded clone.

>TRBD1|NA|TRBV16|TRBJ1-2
TGTGCCAGCAGCCAATACCCGGACAGGGGGAGGACTGGCTACACCTTC
CASSQYPDRGRTGYTF
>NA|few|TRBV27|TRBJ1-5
TGTGCCAGCAGTACTACAGGGTTTGATCAGCCCCAGCATTTT
CASSTTGFDQPQHF
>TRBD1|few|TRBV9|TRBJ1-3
TGTGCCAGCAGCCCCCGGGACAGACATTATGGAAACACCATATATTTT
CASSPRDRHYGNTIYF
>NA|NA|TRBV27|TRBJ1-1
TGTGCCAGCAGTTTATCGGCTGACAGAACAGGGATGAACACTGAAGCTTTCTTT
CASSLSADRTGMNTEAFF
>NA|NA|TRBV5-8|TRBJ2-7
TGTGCCAGCAGCCTTGCCACTTTAAGCTCCTACGAGCAGTACTTC
CASSLATLSSYEQYF
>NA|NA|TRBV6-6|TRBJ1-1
TGTGCCAGCAGTTACATCGAGTTTGGCACTGAAGCTTTCTTT
CASSYIEFGTEAFF
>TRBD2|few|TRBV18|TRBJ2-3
TGTGCCAGCTCACCCGGGACTAGCGGAACAGATACGCAGTATTTT
CASSPGTSGTDTQYF
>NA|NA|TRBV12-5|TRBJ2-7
TGTGCTAGTGGTTTGGCCGACAGGAACACTGTCTACGAGCAGTACTTC
CASGLADRNTVYEQYF
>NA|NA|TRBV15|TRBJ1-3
TGTGCCACCAGCAGAGATCACAGGGACTCTGGAAACACCATATATTTT
CATSRDHRDSGNTIYF
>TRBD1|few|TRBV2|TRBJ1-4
TGTGCCAGCAGGAGACAGGGGGAATTGCCCGCAACTAATGAAAAACTGTTTTTT
CASRRQGELPATNEKLFF
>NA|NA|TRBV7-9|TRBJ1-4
TGTGCACTCACACCGAGGGAGGTAGATGAAAAACTGTTTTTT
CALTPREVDEKLFF
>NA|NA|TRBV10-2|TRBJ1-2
TGCGCCAGCAGTATGGGAAGGAGGAAAGGTGGCTACACCTTC
CASSMGRRKGGYTF
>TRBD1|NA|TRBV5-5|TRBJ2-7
TGTGCCAGCAGCTTGGACAGGGGGGACGAGCAGTACTTC
CASSLDRGDEQYF
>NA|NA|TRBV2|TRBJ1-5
TGTGCCTGCGCCGAAAGGATCGTCTCAGGTCAGCCCCAGCATTTT
CACAERIVSGQPQHF
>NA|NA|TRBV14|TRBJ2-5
TGTGCCAGCAGCCCGGTCGGGCGGACTGCCGTAGAGACCCAGTACTTC
CASSPVGRTAVETQYF
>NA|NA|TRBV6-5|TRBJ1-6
TGTGCCAGCAGTTACTCGAAGAACAGGGTTAATTCACCCCTCCACTTT
CASSYSKNRVNSPLHF
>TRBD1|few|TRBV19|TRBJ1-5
TGTGCCAGTAGTCGTGGACAGGGGTGGGCTCAGCCCCAGCATTTT
CASSRGQGWAQPQHF
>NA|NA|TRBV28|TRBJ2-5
TGTGCCAGCAGTTTCGGAGGCAGGGGAAGGGTAGAGACCCAGTACTTC
CASSFGGRGRVETQYF
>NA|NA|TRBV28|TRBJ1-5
TGTGCCAGCAGTTTCTACACTGGGGCCCGCAATCAGCCCCAGCATTTT
CASSFYTGARNQPQHF
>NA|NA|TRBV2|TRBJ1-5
TGTGCCAGCAGTGTTACAGTAAATCAGCCCCAGCATTTT
CASSVTVNQPQHF
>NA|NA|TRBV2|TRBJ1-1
TGTGCCAGCAGTGATGCGGAGGGGCCGCCGCAATGCACTGAAGCTTTCTTT
CASSDAEGPPQCTEAFF
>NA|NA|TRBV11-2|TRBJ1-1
TGTGCCAGCAGCTTACAACTGGGGACATCAAACACTGAAGCTTTCTTT
CASSLQLGTSNTEAFF
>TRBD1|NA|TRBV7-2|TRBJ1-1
TGTGCCAGCAGCTTAGCGGATTCCGGGACAGGGAGTGAGGGTGAAGCTTTCTTT
CASSLADSGTGSEGEAFF
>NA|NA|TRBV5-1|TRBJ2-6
TGCGCCAGCAGCTCCGGTCCCAAACCCTCTGGGGCCAACGTCCTGACTTTC
CASSSGPKPSGANVLTF
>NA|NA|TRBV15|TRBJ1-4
TGTGCCACCAGCAGAGATCATCGGGTCGTTTATGAAAAACTGTTTTTT
CATSRDHRVVYEKLFF
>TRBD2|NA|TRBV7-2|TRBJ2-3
TGTGCCAGCAGCCGAAGAGAGCGGGGGGGCACAGATACGCAGTATTTT
CASSRRERGGTDTQYF
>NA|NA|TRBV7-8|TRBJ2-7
TGTGCCAGCAGCTCTACCGACAGGAGGAGCTCCTACGAGCAGTACTTC
CASSSTDRRSSYEQYF
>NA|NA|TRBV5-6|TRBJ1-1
TGTGCCAGCAGCTTATCTTCGAACACTGAAGCTTTCTTT
CASSLSSNTEAFF
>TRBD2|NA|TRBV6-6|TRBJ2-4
TGTGCCAGCAGTGATACGGGGGGCATTCAGTACTTC
CASSDTGGIQYF
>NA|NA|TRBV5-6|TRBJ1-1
TGTGCCAGCAGCTTGGCTAAGAGGAACGCTGAAGCTTTCTTT
CASSLAKRNAEAFF
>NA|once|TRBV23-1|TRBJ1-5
TGCGCCAGCAGCCCCCTCGAACAGGGATATAGCAATCAGCCCCAGCATTTT
CASSPLEQGYSNQPQHF
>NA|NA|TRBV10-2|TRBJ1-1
TGCGCCAGCCTTAAGGGCGACAGGGAAGCTTTCTTT
CASLKGDREAFF
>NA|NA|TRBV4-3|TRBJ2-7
TGCGCCAGCAGCCAAGAGGTGGCAGGGGTCAACTACGAGCAGTACTTC
CASSQEVAGVNYEQYF
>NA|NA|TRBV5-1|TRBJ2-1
TGCGCCAGCAGCCAAGGACCGCAGGAGGCCTACAATGAGCAGTTCTTC
CASSQGPQEAYNEQFF
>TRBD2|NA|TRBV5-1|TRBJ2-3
TGCGCCAGCCAAGCGGGGGGGACAGATACGCAGTATTTT
CASQAGGTDTQYF
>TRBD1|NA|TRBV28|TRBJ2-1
TGTGCCAGCAACCTCGTCTGGGACAGGAGCTTAAGAGTGAATGAGCAGTTCTTC
CASNLVWDRSLRVNEQFF
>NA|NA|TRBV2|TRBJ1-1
TGTGCCAGCAGTGAAGGCGGGAGAAGGGTGTGGTACACTGAAGCTTTCTTT
CASSEGGRRVWYTEAFF
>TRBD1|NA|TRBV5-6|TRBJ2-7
TGTGCCAGCACCGGGACAGGGGGCGACGAGCAGTACTTC
CASTGTGGDEQYF
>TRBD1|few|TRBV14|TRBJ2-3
TGTGCCAGCAGCCAAAGGACCTCGGGACAGGGGGCAGATACGCAGTATTTT
CASSQRTSGQGADTQYF
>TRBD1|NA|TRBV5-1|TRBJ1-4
TGCGCCAGCAGCCCCCCCATCGGACAGGGATCCGTCGCAACTAATGAAAAACTGCTTTTT
CASSPPIGQGSVATNEKLLF
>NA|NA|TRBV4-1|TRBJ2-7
TGCGCCAGCAGCCAGGGGACAAGTGAAGAGCAGTACTTC
CASSQGTSEEQYF
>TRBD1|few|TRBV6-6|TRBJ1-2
TGTGCCAGCAGCAACAATGGACAGGGAAATGGCTACACCTTC
CASSNNGQGNGYTF
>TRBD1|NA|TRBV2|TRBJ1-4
TGTGCCAGCAGTGAGGGACAGGGATCAACTAATGAAAAACTGTTTTTT
CASSEGQGSTNEKLFF
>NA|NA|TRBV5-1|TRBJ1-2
TGCGCCAGCAGCTTGTTCGCAGGGTGGTATGGCTACACCTTC
CASSLFAGWYGYTF
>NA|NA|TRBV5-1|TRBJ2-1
TGCGCCAGCAGGCAGGACAGCAACAATGAGCAGTTCTTC
CASRQDSNNEQFF
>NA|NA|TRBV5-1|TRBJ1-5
TGCGCCAGCAGCTTGGTCCCAGGGGAGCATCAGCCCCAGCATTTT
CASSLVPGEHQPQHF
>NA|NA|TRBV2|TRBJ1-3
TGTGCCAGCAGTCCGGGGGGGGGAAACACCATATATTTT
CASSPGGGNTIYF
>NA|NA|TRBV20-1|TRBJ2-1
TGCAGTGCTATACCGCGGCGCGAGCAGTTCTTC
CSAIPRREQFF
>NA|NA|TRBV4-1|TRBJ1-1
TGCGCCAGCAGCCCCACACCCCTGACAGTGAACACTGAAGCTTTCTTT
CASSPTPLTVNTEAFF
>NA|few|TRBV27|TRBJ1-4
TGTGCCAGCAGTTTATCGCCCCCGCGTAGGGAGACTGAAAAACTGTTTTTT
CASSLSPPRRETEKLFF
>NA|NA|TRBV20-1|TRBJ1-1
TGCAGTGCTATAGGGGGGGCTGAAGCTTTCTTT
CSAIGGAEAFF
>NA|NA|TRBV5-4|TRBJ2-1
TGTGCCAGCAGCGAGACTCCGGGACTAGGGGGCGATGAGCAGTTCTTC
CASSETPGLGGDEQFF
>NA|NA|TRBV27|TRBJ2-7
TGTGCCAGCAGTCCCCCGGGACACTTAACCTACGAGCAGTACTTC
CASSPPGHLTYEQYF
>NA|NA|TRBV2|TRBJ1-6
TGTGCCAGCAGTGGTTTTTGGTTCAGCGTCCCCTATAATTCACCCCTCCACTTT
CASSGFWFSVPYNSPLHF
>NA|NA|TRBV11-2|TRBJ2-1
TGTGCCAGCAGCTTAGAACAGGGCCCGAATGAGCAGTTCTTC
CASSLEQGPNEQFF
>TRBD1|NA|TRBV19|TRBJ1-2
TGTGCCAGTAATTCGGACAGGGCCAGGGGCTACACCTTC
CASNSDRARGYTF
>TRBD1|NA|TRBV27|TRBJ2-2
TGTGCCAGCAGTCCCCGGACAGGGAACGGGGAGCTGTTTTTT
CASSPRTGNGELFF